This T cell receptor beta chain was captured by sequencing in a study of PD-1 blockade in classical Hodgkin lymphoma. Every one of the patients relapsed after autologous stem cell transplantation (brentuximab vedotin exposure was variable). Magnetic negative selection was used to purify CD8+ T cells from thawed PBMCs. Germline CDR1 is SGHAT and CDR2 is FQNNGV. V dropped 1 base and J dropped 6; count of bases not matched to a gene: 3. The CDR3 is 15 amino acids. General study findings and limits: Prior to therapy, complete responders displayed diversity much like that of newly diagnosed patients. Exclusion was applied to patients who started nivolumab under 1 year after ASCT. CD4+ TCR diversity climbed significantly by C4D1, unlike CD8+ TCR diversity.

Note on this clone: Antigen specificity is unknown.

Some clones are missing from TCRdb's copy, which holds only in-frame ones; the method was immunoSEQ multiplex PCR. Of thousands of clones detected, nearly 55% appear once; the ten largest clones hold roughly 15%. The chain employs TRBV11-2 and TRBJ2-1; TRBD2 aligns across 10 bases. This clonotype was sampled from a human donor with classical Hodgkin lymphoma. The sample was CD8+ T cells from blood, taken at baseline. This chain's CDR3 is CASSLVTSGLNEQFF. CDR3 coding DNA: TGTGCCAGCAGCTTAGTGACTAGCGGGCTCAATGAGCAGTTCTTC.